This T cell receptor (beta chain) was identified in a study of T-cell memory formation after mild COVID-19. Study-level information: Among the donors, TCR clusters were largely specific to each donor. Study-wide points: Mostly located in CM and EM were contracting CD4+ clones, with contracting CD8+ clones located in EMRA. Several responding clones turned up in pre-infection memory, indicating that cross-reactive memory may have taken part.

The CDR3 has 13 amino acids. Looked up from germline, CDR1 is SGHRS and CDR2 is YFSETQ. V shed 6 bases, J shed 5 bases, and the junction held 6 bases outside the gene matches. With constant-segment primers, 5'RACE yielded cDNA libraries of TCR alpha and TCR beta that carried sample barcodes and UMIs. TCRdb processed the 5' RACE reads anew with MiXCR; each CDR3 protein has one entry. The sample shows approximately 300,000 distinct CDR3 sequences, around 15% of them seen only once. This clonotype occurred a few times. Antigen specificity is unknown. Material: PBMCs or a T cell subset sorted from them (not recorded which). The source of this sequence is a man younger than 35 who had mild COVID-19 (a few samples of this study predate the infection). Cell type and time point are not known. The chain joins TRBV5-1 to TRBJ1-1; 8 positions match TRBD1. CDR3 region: CASKQGVRTEAFF. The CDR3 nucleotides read TGCGCCAGCAAACAGGGGGTTAGAACTGAAGCTTTCTTT.